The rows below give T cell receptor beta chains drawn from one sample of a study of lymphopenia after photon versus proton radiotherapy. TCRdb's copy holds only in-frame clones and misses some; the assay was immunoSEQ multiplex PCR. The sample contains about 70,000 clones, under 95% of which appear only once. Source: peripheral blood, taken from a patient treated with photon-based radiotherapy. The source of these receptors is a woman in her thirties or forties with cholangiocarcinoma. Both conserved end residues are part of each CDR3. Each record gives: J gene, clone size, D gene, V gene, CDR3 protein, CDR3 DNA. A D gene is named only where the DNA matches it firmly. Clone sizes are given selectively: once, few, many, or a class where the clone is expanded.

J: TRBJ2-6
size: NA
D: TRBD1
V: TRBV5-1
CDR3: CASSFRQGEYSGANVLTF
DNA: TGCGCCAGCAGCTTTAGGCAGGGGGAATACTCTGGGGCCAACGTCCTGACTTTC

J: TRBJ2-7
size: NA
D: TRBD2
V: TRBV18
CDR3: CASTPAGTSLLYEQYF
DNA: TGTGCCAGCACCCCAGCCGGGACTAGTCTGCTCTACGAGCAGTACTTC

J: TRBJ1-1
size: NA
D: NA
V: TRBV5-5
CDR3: CASSWEGSSNTEAFF
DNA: TGTGCCAGCAGCTGGGAGGGCAGCAGTAACACTGAAGCTTTCTTT

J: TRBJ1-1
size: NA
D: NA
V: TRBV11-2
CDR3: CASSLFNGLNTEAFF
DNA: TGTGCCAGCAGCTTATTTAACGGACTGAACACTGAAGCTTTCTTT

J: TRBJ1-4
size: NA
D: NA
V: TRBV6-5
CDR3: CASSKQDREKLFF
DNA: TGTGCCAGCAGTAAACAGGATCGTGAAAAACTGTTTTTT

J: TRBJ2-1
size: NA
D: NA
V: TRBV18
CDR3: CASSFRTGSSYNEQFF
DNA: TGTGCCAGCTCATTCCGGACGGGTAGCTCCTACAATGAGCAGTTCTTC

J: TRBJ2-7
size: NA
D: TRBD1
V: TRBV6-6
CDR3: CASSKPGTGGFF
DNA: TGTGCCAGCAGTAAACCCGGGACAGGGGGCTTCTTC

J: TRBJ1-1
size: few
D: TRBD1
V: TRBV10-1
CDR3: CASRELTGQGNTEAFF
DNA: TGCGCCAGCAGAGAACTAACCGGACAGGGCAACACTGAAGCTTTCTTT

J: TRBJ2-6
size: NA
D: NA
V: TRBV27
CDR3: CASSLSGTTGANVLTF
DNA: TGTGCCAGCAGTTTATCGGGGACCACTGGGGCCAACGTCCTGACTTTC

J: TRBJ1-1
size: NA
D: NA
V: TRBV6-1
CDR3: CASSRTENTEAFF
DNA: TGTGCCAGCAGTAGGACAGAGAACACTGAAGCTTTCTTT

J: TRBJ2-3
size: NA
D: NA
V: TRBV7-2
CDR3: CASGEGGRYTDTQYF
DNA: TGTGCCAGCGGAGAGGGTGGCCGTTACACAGATACGCAGTATTTT

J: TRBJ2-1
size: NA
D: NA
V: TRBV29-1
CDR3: CSVDNGGNEQFF
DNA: TGCAGCGTTGATAACGGGGGCAATGAGCAGTTCTTC

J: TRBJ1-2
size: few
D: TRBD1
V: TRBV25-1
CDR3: CASSGQGEFYGYTF
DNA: TGTGCCAGCAGTGGGCAGGGGGAGTTTTATGGCTACACCTTC

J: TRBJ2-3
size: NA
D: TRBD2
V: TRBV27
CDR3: CASSSFVAGLSTDTQYF
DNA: TGTGCCAGCAGTTCCTTTGTAGCGGGATTAAGCACAGATACGCAGTATTTT

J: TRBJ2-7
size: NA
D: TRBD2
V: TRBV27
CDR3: CASSSWASGSVHEQYF
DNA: TGTGCCAGCAGTTCATGGGCTAGCGGGAGCGTCCACGAGCAGTACTTC

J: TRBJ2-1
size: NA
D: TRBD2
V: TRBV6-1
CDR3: CALRREGPYNEQFF
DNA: TGTGCCCTTAGAAGGGAGGGGCCTTACAATGAGCAGTTCTTC

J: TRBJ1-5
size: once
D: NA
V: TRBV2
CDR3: CASSEEGNQPQHF
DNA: TGTGCCAGCAGTGAGGAAGGCAATCAGCCCCAGCATTTT

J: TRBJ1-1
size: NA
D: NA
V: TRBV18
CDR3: CASSPYLQDPEAFF
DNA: TGTGCCAGCTCACCTTACTTACAGGACCCCGAAGCTTTCTTT

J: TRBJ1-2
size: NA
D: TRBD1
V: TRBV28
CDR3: CASSSGQGRTGYTF
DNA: TGTGCCAGCAGTTCCGGACAGGGGCGCACTGGCTACACCTTC

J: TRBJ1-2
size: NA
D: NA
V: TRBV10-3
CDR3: CAISDPSFRLGGYTF
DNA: TGTGCCATCAGTGACCCCTCCTTCCGGTTGGGGGGCTACACCTTC

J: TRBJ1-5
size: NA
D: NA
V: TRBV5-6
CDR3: CASSRDRDQPQHF
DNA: TGTGCCAGCAGCCGGGACCGAGATCAGCCCCAGCATTTT

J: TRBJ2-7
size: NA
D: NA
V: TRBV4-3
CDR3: CASSQDVDYEQYF
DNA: TGCGCCAGCAGCCAAGACGTCGACTACGAGCAGTACTTC